The 14 T cell receptor beta chains below were found in one sample sequenced in a study of blood T cells in healthy people across ages. A second PCR of roughly 7 to 11 cycles used a sample-barcoded 5' primer and a J-beta primer mix. TCRdb processed the 5' RACE reads anew with MiXCR; each CDR3 protein has one entry. This sample yields under 1,100,000 distinct CDR3 sequences, of which under 30% are seen a single time; about 0.72% belongs to the top ten. These sequences were also reported in another study, on T cells of mothers and their children.

The sequenced sample was blood. These TCRs come from a girl aged 2 to 9 in good health.

The rearrangement links TRBV29-1 to TRBJ2-3; TRBD1 is a possible D gene (7 bases). Trimming removed 5 bases at V and 6 bases at J, with 15 bases between. The CDR3 is 13 residues long. Germline V lookup: CDR1 SQVTM, CDR2 ANQGSEA. In DNA form, the CDR3 reads TGCAGCGTTCCGCGGGACAGATCTGATACGCAGTATTTT. This translates into CSVPRDRSDTQYF.

This clonotype was seen only a few times. In DNA, the CDR3 is TGCAGCGTTGATCTACGAGGGGGTGGCACTGAAGCTTTCTTT. Encoded protein: CSVDLRGGGTEAFF. V usage is TRBV29-1 and J usage is TRBJ1-1; weak D call: TRBD1 (6 bases). Per the germline V gene, CDR1 is SQVTM and CDR2 is ANQGSEA. The CDR3 covers 14 residues. V lost 3 bases, J lost 4 bases, and 15 bases lay in between.

With respect to this clonotype: The junction does not match germline at one end; this may be a read error. The rearrangement joins TRBV7-2 to TRBJ2-4, with D possibly called TRBD1 or TRBD2 (6 bases each). The CDR3 runs 14 residues. The germline CDR1 and CDR2 sequences are SGHTA and FQGNSA. CDR3 sequence reads: CASSLLAQGNIQYF. DNA of the CDR3: TGTGCTAGCAGCTTACTAGCCCAGGGGAACATTCAGTACTTC.

This clonotype has just a few counts. V is TRBV9 and J is TRBJ1-1; 7 bases fit TRBD1. Germline V gene sequence: CDR1 SGDLS, CDR2 YYNGEE. CDR3 length: 14 residues. V trimming: 2 bases; J trimming: 1 base; junction bases outside the gene matches: 2. Here the CDR3 DNA reads TGTGCCAGCAGCGTCCGGGACAGGAACACTGAAGCTTTCTTT. Amino acid sequence: CASSVRDRNTEAFF.

In its sample, this clonotype was seen a few times. The chain employs TRBV7-2 and TRBJ1-5, with D tentatively TRBD1 (5 bases). V was pared by 4 bases and J by 4 bases, with 23 bases between. The CDR3 consists of 18 residues. From germline, CDR1 is SGHTA and CDR2 FQGNSA. CDR3 DNA sequence: TGTGCCAGCAGCTCGCACTCCAGGGCCCTTGCTTTAAATCAGCCCCAGCATTTT. Translation gives CASSSHSRALALNQPQHF.

This clonotype came up a few times. The rearrangement joins TRBV25-1 to TRBJ1-2; D remains ambiguous. Germline lookup yields CDR1 MGHDK and CDR2 SYGVNS. V was clipped by 5 bases and J by 6 bases, with 10 bases between them. CDR3 length: 12 amino acids. CDR3 residues: CASSHGQDGYTF. The DNA of the CDR3 is TGTGCCAGCAGTCATGGGCAGGATGGCTACACCTTC.

V and J are TRBV25-1 and TRBJ2-7; D might be TRBD2 (6 bases). Trimming left V 5 bases short and J 6 bases short, with 11 bases between. This CDR3 has 12 amino acids. The germline gives CDR1 MGHDK, CDR2 SYGVNS. As DNA, the CDR3 is TGTGCCAGCAGTTGGGGAGGACGCGAGCAGTACTTC. Its translation: CASSWGGREQYF.

The chain combines TRBV6-1 with TRBJ1-1, with D tentatively TRBD1 (5 bases). Trimming pared 2 bases from V and 6 bases from J, leaving 19 bases between. The CDR3 sequence is 16 residues long. Germline CDR1 MNHNS, CDR2 SASEGT. In DNA form, the CDR3 reads TGTGCCAGCAGTGAACTAGTAAGGGGCCTGTTTGCTGAAGCTTTCTTT. Encoded protein: CASSELVRGLFAEAFF.

This clonotype was picked up one time. The gene calls are TRBV29-1 and TRBJ2-1; 8 nucleotides align to TRBD2. Per germline, CDR1 SQVTM and CDR2 ANQGSEA. Trimming at V came to 6 bases and at J to 3 bases, leaving 13 bases not matched to a gene. CDR3 length: 16 residues. CDR3 sequence reads: CSVKGGAGVSYNEQFF. For the CDR3, the DNA is TGCAGCGTCAAGGGGGGAGCGGGAGTTAGCTACAATGAGCAGTTCTTC.

The V and J genes are TRBV12-3 or TRBV12-4 and TRBJ2-1; D is ambiguous. With 2 bases removed from V and 5 bases from J, the gap between germline ends came to 10 bases. This CDR3 contains 14 residues. CDR3 nucleotide sequence: TGTGCCAGCAGTTTATACGCAGAGAACAATGAGCAGTTCTTC. Protein sequence: CASSLYAENNEQFF.

This clonotype was recorded a few times. The V gene is TRBV20-1, the J gene TRBJ2-1; 8 bases map to TRBD2. CDR1 DFQATT and CDR2 SNEGSKA come from the germline V gene (reference sequence). Trimming removed 0 bases from V and 0 bases from J; junction bases left unmatched: 4. The CDR3 consists of 16 residues. CDR3 sequence reads: CSARDLLADSYNEQFF. The CDR3 DNA sequence: TGCAGTGCTAGAGATCTACTAGCGGACTCCTACAATGAGCAGTTCTTC.

This clonotype came up many times. This chain links TRBV6-4 with TRBJ2-2; unclear D gene. CDR1 is MRHNA, CDR2 SNTAGT, per germline. The V end was cut by 0 bases, the J end by 4 bases, with 3 bases between. The CDR3 consists of 13 residues. The CDR3, as DNA: TGTGCCAGCAGTGACTCTAGCACCGGGGAGCTGTTTTTT. It is translated as CASSDSSTGELFF.

V usage is TRBV20-1 and J usage is TRBJ1-2, with D possibly matching TRBD1 (5 bases). The V gene lost 6 bases and the J gene lost 12 bases, with 20 bases spanning the gap. This CDR3 is built from 12 residues. Germline CDR1 is DFQATT and CDR2 is SNEGSKA (reference sequence). CDR3: CSAPPDKRGHTF. The CDR3 DNA is TGCAGTGCCCCTCCGGACAAACGAGGCCACACCTTC.

The sample holds a few counts of this clonotype. This rearrangement joins TRBV14 to TRBJ2-5; D not resolved. CDR3 length: 14 amino acids. V was shortened by 3 bases and J by 3 bases, with 11 bases between the two germline ends. CDR1 and CDR2 (germline): SGHDN, FVKESK. CDR3 amino acids: CASSQIGFEETQYF. The CDR3 DNA reads as TGTGCCAGCAGCCAGATCGGTTTTGAAGAGACCCAGTACTTC.